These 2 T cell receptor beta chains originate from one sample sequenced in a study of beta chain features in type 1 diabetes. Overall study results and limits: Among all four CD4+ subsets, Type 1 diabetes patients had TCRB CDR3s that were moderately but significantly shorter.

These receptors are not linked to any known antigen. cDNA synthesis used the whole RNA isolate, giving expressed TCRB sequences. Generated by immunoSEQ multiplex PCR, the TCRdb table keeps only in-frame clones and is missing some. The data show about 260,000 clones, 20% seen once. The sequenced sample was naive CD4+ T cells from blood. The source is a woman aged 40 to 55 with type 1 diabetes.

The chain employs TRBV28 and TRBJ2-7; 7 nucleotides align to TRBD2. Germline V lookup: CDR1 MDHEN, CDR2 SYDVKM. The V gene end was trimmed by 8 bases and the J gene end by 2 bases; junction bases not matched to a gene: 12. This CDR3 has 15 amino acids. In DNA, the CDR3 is TGTGCCAGCCTCTCTGGGGGGGTTCCCACCTACGAGCAGTACTTC. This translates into CASLSGGVPTYEQYF.

As DNA, the CDR3 is TGTGCCAGCTCACCTGCCGGGACAGGGGGACAAGAGACCCAGTACTTC. It translates to CASSPAGTGGQETQYF. This chain uses TRBV18 with TRBJ2-5; 11 nucleotides match TRBD1. The CDR3 has 16 amino acids. The V and J ends lost 3 bases and 2 bases, in that order; junction bases with no gene match: 5. Per germline, CDR1 KGHSH and CDR2 LQKENI. The complete variable domain, with remaining parts taken from reference TRBV18 and TRBJ2-5, reads NAGVMQNPRHLVRRRGQEARLRCSPMKGHSHVYWYRQLPEEGLKFMVYLQKENIIDESGMPKERFSAEFPKEGPSILRIQQVVRGDSAAYFCASSPAGTGGQETQYFGPGTRLLVL.